This TCR beta chain originates from a study of early T cells in non-severe SARS-CoV-2 infection. Study results and caveats: VDJdb matching skewed toward anti-spike CD8 responses, missing private and CD4 specificities.

V lost 6 bases and J lost 1; bases outside the gene matches: 6. Looked up from germline, CDR1 is SQVTM and CDR2 is ANQGSEA. This CDR3 is built from 14 residues. Individual cDNA molecules were tagged with unique molecular identifiers. TCRdb recomputed calls from the 5' RACE reads with MiXCR, one row per CDR3 protein. The sample lists fewer than 65,000 distinct CDR3 sequences, around an eighth occurring once. As concerns this clonotype: Its antigen is undetermined.

Sequenced: whole blood. The V call is TRBV29-1, the J call TRBJ2-3; TRBD1 matches at 8 bases. This TCR was recovered from an adult who was a healthcare worker with PCR-confirmed SARS-CoV-2 infection or an uninfected control (not recorded which). CDR3 residues: CSVRGRPRTDTQYF. CDR3 nucleotides: TGCAGCGTCAGGGGGCGTCCACGCACAGATACGCAGTATTTT.